The 21 T cell receptor beta chains listed next were all sequenced from one sample in a study of CD8 T cells in Susac syndrome (dated by TCRdb to about 2019). Library preparation used the immunoSEQ multiplex PCR assay. RNA was extracted using the RNeasy kit, and roughly 0.45 to 1 microgram was reverse transcribed with random hexamers. TCRdb passed the public sequencing reads through fastp at Q25 and MiXCR, retaining productive beta sequences. For every CDR3 protein sequence, its rows merge into one entry that carries the most common genes and DNA. Recorded for this sample are about 200,000 distinct CDR3 sequences; roughly 90% of them occurred a single time. About 0.09% of the sample is held by the ten biggest clonotypes. The sequencing input was CD4+ T cells from PBMCs. All receptors come from a human donor with Susac syndrome.

The genes are TRBV20-1 and TRBJ1-1; tentatively, D is TRBD1 (5 bases). Trimming stripped 6 bases from V and 1 base from J, with 15 bases between. Per the germline V gene, CDR1 is DFQATT and CDR2 is SNEGSKA (reference sequence). The CDR3 has 14 residues. This CDR3 is CSADHRQTNTEAFF. The CDR3, as DNA: TGCAGTGCAGACCATCGACAGACGAACACTGAAGCTTTCTTT.

The chain employs TRBV20-1 and TRBJ1-1; 7 positions match TRBD1. The V gene end was trimmed by 1 base and the J gene end by 5 bases; junction bases not matched to a gene: 7. Germline V gives CDR1 DFQATT, CDR2 SNEGSKA (reference sequence). The CDR3 extends over 14 amino acids. The CDR3 region has the DNA TGCAGTGCTAGAGCCAACAGGGGTTGGACTGAAGCTTTCTTT. Protein sequence: CSARANRGWTEAFF.

The V call is TRBV5-1, the J call TRBJ2-1; D unresolved. Germline CDR1 is SGHRS and CDR2 is YFSETQ. Deletions cut 0 bases from V and 4 bases from J, with 11 bases between. CDR3 length: 15 residues. The CDR3: CASSLETTVYNEQFF. CDR3 sequence (DNA): TGCGCCAGCAGCTTGGAGACGACGGTTTACAATGAGCAGTTCTTC.

This clonotype appeared a single time. The CDR3 spells CASSQLTDGYGNTIYF. DNA of the CDR3: TGTGCCAGCAGCCAATTGACTGATGGATATGGAAACACCATATATTTT. The genes are TRBV3-1 and TRBJ1-3; unclear D gene. V shed 2 bases and J shed 3 bases, with 14 bases lying between them. Germline V gene data show CDR1 as LGHDT and CDR2 as YNNKEL (reference sequence). The CDR3 runs to 16 residues.

The chain recombines TRBV11-3 with TRBJ1-5; tentative D call: TRBD1 (5 bases). V lost 4 bases and J 1 base, leaving 20 bases between the germline ends. The CDR3 length is 18 residues. CDR1 SGHNT and CDR2 YENEEA come from the germline V gene. This chain's CDR3 is CASSYTGGDGLSNQPQHF. In DNA form, the CDR3 reads TGTGCCAGCAGCTACACCGGGGGGGACGGGCTAAGCAATCAGCCCCAGCATTTT.

The sample holds one count of this clonotype. The chain employs TRBV5-1 and TRBJ2-1; D may be TRBD1 (6 bases). Germline V CDR1 and CDR2: SGHRS, YFSETQ. This CDR3 spans 14 amino acids. V was trimmed by 0 bases and J by 13 bases, leaving 17 bases between them. CDR3 region: CASSLGDTGLFQFF. In DNA form, the CDR3 reads TGCGCCAGCAGCTTGGGGGACACCGGGCTGTTCCAGTTCTTC.

The rearrangement links TRBV12-3 or TRBV12-4 to TRBJ1-1, with a weak D call TRBD1 (5 bases). The CDR3 length is 15 residues. V shed 8 bases and J shed 0 bases, with 16 bases lying between them. The CDR3 is CASHSQGVVNTEAFF. The CDR3 DNA reads as TGTGCCAGCCATAGTCAGGGTGTGGTGAACACTGAAGCTTTCTTT.

CDR3 residues: CASSLESGQPITDTQYF. CDR3 coding DNA: TGTGCCAGCAGCTTAGAGTCTGGACAGCCCATAACAGATACGCAGTATTTT. This chain joins TRBV11-2 and TRBJ2-3, with D perhaps matching TRBD1 (6 bases). Germline V gene data show CDR1 as SGHAT and CDR2 as FQNNGV. There are 17 residues in the CDR3. V dropped 0 bases and J dropped 3 bases, with 16 bases sitting between them. Variable domain in full (rest from reference TRBV11-2 and TRBJ2-3): EAGVAQSPRYKIIEKRQSVAFWCNPISGHATLYWYQQILGQGPKLLIQFQNNGVVDDSQLPKDRFSAERLKGVDSTLKIQPAKLEDSAVYLCASSLESGQPITDTQYFGPGTRLTVL.

J is TRBJ1-1 and V is TRBV3-1, with no clear D. The CDR3 sequence is 11 residues long. V lost 9 bases to trimming and J lost 5 bases, with 10 bases between them. Germline lookup yields CDR1 LGHDT and CDR2 YNNKEL (reference sequence). The CDR3 region has the DNA TGTGCCAGTCAGAGAGAAACTGAAGCTTTCTTT. It translates to CASQRETEAFF.

The chain combines TRBV20-1 with TRBJ2-7; D unclear. The CDR3 length is 12 residues. Trimming left V 3 bases short and J 2 bases short, with 8 bases between. Germline CDR1 reads DFQATT; CDR2 reads SNEGSKA (reference sequence). The CDR3: CSARPSTYEQYF. CDR3 coding DNA: TGCAGTGCTAGGCCCTCTACCTACGAGCAGTACTTC.

The rearrangement joins TRBV6-6 to TRBJ2-7; TRBD1 is a possible D gene (6 bases). V lost 6 bases and J lost 0, with 15 bases in between. Germline values: CDR1 MNHNY, CDR2 SVGAGI (reference sequence). The CDR3 has 15 amino acids. The CDR3 spells CASSPPTGSSYEQYF. CDR3 coding DNA: TGTGCCAGCAGCCCCCCCACAGGGAGCTCCTACGAGCAGTACTTC.

V is TRBV7-3 and J is TRBJ1-5, with D possibly TRBD1 on 5 matching bases. Trimming removed 5 bases from V and 1 base from J, with 18 bases in between. CDR1 is SGHTA and CDR2 is FQGTGA in the germline V gene. The CDR3 length is 17 residues. The CDR3 region has the DNA TGTGCCAGCAGCCCTAAAAATCAGGGTAGCAGCAATCAGCCCCAGCATTTT. Its translation is CASSPKNQGSSNQPQHF.

This sequence joins TRBV5-1 and TRBJ2-1; 9 positions match TRBD2. The trim removed 4 bases at V and 6 bases at J, leaving 14 bases unmatched. Looked up from germline, CDR1 is SGHRS and CDR2 is YFSETQ. This CDR3 contains 17 residues. CDR3 sequence: CASSPPASGKKVNEQFF. The CDR3 DNA reads as TGCGCCAGCAGCCCCCCGGCTAGCGGGAAGAAGGTCAATGAGCAGTTCTTC. Variable domain in full (rest from reference TRBV5-1 and TRBJ2-1): KAGVTQTPRYLIKTRGQQVTLSCSPISGHRSVSWYQQTPGQGLQFLFEYFSETQRNKGNFPGRFSGRQFSNSRSEMNVSTLELGDSALYLCASSPPASGKKVNEQFFGPGTRLTVL.

This clonotype was seen a single time. This sequence joins TRBV6-6 and TRBJ2-7; D is tentatively TRBD1 or TRBD2 (5 bases each). CDR3 size: 14 residues. The germline V gene encodes CDR1 MNHNY and CDR2 SVGAGI (reference sequence). Trimming took 8 bases from V and 1 from J, leaving 15 bases between them. CDR3 DNA: TGTGCCAGCGAAGGGACGAGGGGATCCTACGAGCAGTACTTC. Translating gives CASEGTRGSYEQYF.

The V and J genes are TRBV12-3 or TRBV12-4 and TRBJ2-7, with 9 nucleotides matching TRBD2. Trimming removed 3 bases from V and 2 bases from J; junction bases left unmatched: 5. This CDR3 contains 15 residues. DNA of the CDR3: TGTGCCAGCAGTTTCCGGCGGGAGGGAACCTACGAGCAGTACTTC. Its protein product is CASSFRREGTYEQYF.

The gene calls are TRBV2 and TRBJ1-5, with D hard to call. The CDR3 runs to 14 residues. Between the trimmed V and J ends, which lost 2 bases and 0 bases, there was a span of 5 bases. The germline CDR1 and CDR2 sequences are SNHLY and FYNNEI. The CDR3 region has the DNA TGTGCCAGCAGTGAAAACGTTAGCAATCAGCCCCAGCATTTT. It encodes CASSENVSNQPQHF.

The chain recombines TRBV12-3 or TRBV12-4 with TRBJ2-1, with TRBD1 as a possible D gene (6 bases). The CDR3 extends over 18 amino acids. Trimming pared 5 bases from V and 9 bases from J, leaving 29 bases between. The CDR3 loop reads CASSVHKPGTRELGEQFF. CDR3 DNA sequence: TGTGCCAGCAGTGTACACAAACCCGGGACAAGGGAACTCGGTGAGCAGTTCTTC.

This clonotype appeared a few times. The CDR3 loop reads CASSPSENTEAFF. As DNA, the CDR3 is TGTGCCAGCTCACCGTCTGAGAACACTGAAGCTTTCTTT. The chain combines TRBV18 with TRBJ1-1; no definite D call. Trimming took 3 bases from V and 1 from J, leaving 6 bases between them. The germline CDR1 and CDR2 sequences are KGHSH and LQKENI. The CDR3 is made up of 13 amino acids.

This chain uses TRBV7-8 with TRBJ2-1; 12 bases are shared with TRBD1. CDR3 length equals 15 residues. The germline CDR1 and CDR2 sequences are SGHVS and FQNEAQ. Trimming at V came to 4 bases and at J to 8 bases, leaving 6 bases not matched to a gene. In DNA, the CDR3 is TGTGCCAGCAGCTCCTACCGGGACAGGGGGCATGAGCAGTTCTTC. Residues: CASSSYRDRGHEQFF.

The chain recombines TRBV9 with TRBJ1-1, with unresolved D. CDR3 length equals 13 residues. Germline V gives CDR1 SGDLS, CDR2 YYNGEE. Trimming took off 4 bases at V and 2 bases at J, with 9 bases between the two ends. The CDR3: CASSPRTNTEAFF. CDR3 coding DNA: TGTGCCAGCAGCCCGAGGACCAACACTGAAGCTTTCTTT.

The chain uses TRBV4-2 and TRBJ1-5; D remains ambiguous. Trimming removed 0 bases from V and 5 bases from J, with 14 bases in between. The CDR3 is 16 residues long. Germline V gives CDR1 LGHNA, CDR2 YNFKEQ. CDR3 in DNA: TGTGCCAGCAGCCAAGATGAGGGCGGGTCCTATCAGCCCCAGCATTTT. Translating gives CASSQDEGGSYQPQHF.